Listed here are 28 T cell receptor beta chains from one sample, sequenced in a study of CD8 T cells in Susac syndrome. RNA was extracted with the RNeasy kit, and a quantity of roughly 0.5 to 1 ug was reverse transcribed using random hexamers. TCRdb itself ran the immunoSEQ multiplex PCR reads through MiXCR, one entry per CDR3 protein. The sample comprises hundreds of thousands of distinct CDR3 sequences, 95% of which are singletons, and around 0.076% rests with the top ten. Sequenced sample: CD4+ T cells from PBMCs. The receptors originated from a human donor with multiple sclerosis.

V usage is TRBV27 and J usage is TRBJ2-7; D is tentatively TRBD1 or TRBD2 (5 bases each). This CDR3 region has 12 residues. Germline CDR1 and CDR2: MNHEY and SMNVEV (reference sequence). V was pared by 3 bases and J by 8 bases, with 11 bases between. CDR3: CASSFSQGQQYF. The CDR3 coding sequence is TGTGCCAGCAGTTTTTCCCAGGGACAGCAGTACTTC.

For the CDR3, the DNA is TGTGCCACCAGTGATGGTGGGTCAAAAGAGACCCAGTACTTC. As protein: CATSDGGSKETQYF. J is TRBJ2-5 and V is TRBV24-1; D gene uncertain. The CDR3 totals 14 residues. The germline V gene encodes CDR1 KGHDR and CDR2 SFDVKD. The germline V and J ends were trimmed by 3 bases and 3 bases, with 10 bases remaining between them.

This chain connects TRBV20-1 to TRBJ2-2; 8 nucleotides line up with TRBD1. V dropped 5 bases and J dropped 5; count of bases not matched to a gene: 10. Per the germline V gene, CDR1 is DFQATT and CDR2 is SNEGSKA (reference sequence). The CDR3 is made up of 15 amino acids. CDR3 residues: CSAAIRQGRTGELFF. The CDR3 coding sequence is TGCAGTGCTGCGATCAGACAGGGGAGGACCGGGGAGCTGTTTTTT.

V and J are TRBV29-1 and TRBJ2-1; D remains unclear. CDR1 is SQVTM and CDR2 is ANQGSEA in the germline V gene. The CDR3 spans 13 residues. Trimming stripped 7 bases from V and 5 bases from J, with 15 bases between. CDR3 amino acids: CSGERLSHNEQFF. In DNA form, the CDR3 reads TGCAGCGGAGAGAGATTGTCCCACAATGAGCAGTTCTTC.

This clonotype was picked up one time. This sequence joins TRBV3-1 and TRBJ1-2; the D gene is possibly TRBD1 (6 bases). V was shortened by 5 bases and J by 0 bases, with 10 bases between the two germline ends. CDR1 is LGHDT, CDR2 YNNKEL, per germline (reference sequence). The CDR3 has 14 amino acids. The CDR3 loop is CASSYRTANYGYTF. The CDR3 nucleotides are TGTGCCAGCAGCTACCGGACAGCTAACTATGGCTACACCTTC.

The chain uses TRBV12-3 or TRBV12-4 and TRBJ2-1; no definite D call. Trimming took 3 bases from V and 5 from J, leaving 8 bases between them. This CDR3 is built from 13 residues. The CDR3 DNA reads as TGTGCCAGCAGTTTCCCAGGTAACAATGAGCAGTTCTTC. This encodes CASSFPGNNEQFF.

This sequence joins TRBV18 and TRBJ1-2; D gene ambiguous. The germline V and J ends were trimmed by 6 bases and 3 bases, with 11 bases remaining between them. This CDR3 has 13 residues. CDR1 and CDR2 from the germline V gene are KGHSH and LQKENI. The CDR3 is CASSPPGYYGYTF. CDR3 DNA: TGTGCCAGCTCCCCTCCCGGCTACTATGGCTACACCTTC.

This rearrangement joins TRBV3-1 to TRBJ1-5; D possibly corresponds to TRBD1 (5 bases). Trimming took 3 bases from V and 4 from J, leaving 10 bases between them. The CDR3 has 14 amino acids. Germline CDR1 LGHDT, CDR2 YNNKEL (reference sequence). The CDR3 DNA is TGTGCCAGCAGCCACAACAGGAGGAATCAGCCCCAGCATTTT. The encoded protein is CASSHNRRNQPQHF.

The V gene is TRBV27, the J gene TRBJ2-1; 7 nucleotides agree with TRBD2. The V gene's germline CDR1 is MNHEY and CDR2 SMNVEV (reference sequence). The V segment lost 8 bases and the J segment 6 bases; nucleotides outside the gene matches: 16. This CDR3 is built from 16 residues. The CDR3 bases are TGTGCCAGCCGCCCCCAGGGAGGGTCAGTCGGCAATGAGCAGTTCTTC. Protein product: CASRPQGGSVGNEQFF.

The chain carries TRBV20-1 and TRBJ1-2, with D perhaps matching TRBD1 (6 bases). Trimming pared 6 bases from V and 8 bases from J, leaving 22 bases between. This CDR3 is built from 14 residues. The germline CDR1 and CDR2 sequences are DFQATT and SNEGSKA (reference sequence). CDR3 coding DNA: TGCAGTGCCATAGGTGCGGGGGGCCTTCAAGGCTACACCTTC. Amino acid sequence: CSAIGAGGLQGYTF.

The J gene is TRBJ2-4, the V gene TRBV6-2 or TRBV6-3; possible D gene TRBD1, 6 bases. The ends were cut back, 3 bases at V and 2 bases at J, with 11 bases in the middle. The CDR3 runs to 15 residues. Germline loops: CDR1 MNHEY, CDR2 SVGEGT. The CDR3 nucleotides read TGTGCCAGCAGTTATGCAGGGGCCTCCAAAAACATTCAGTACTTC. Protein: CASSYAGASKNIQYF.

A single count supports this clonotype. The chain employs TRBV25-1 and TRBJ1-1; no firm D call. Trimming took off 4 bases at V and 11 bases at J, with 17 bases between the two ends. The CDR3 consists of 13 residues. Germline V gene lookup returns CDR1 MGHDK and CDR2 SYGVNS. In DNA, the CDR3 is TGTGCCAGCAGTGGAGGAGACCCTGGGGATGCTTTCTTT. The encoded protein is CASSGGDPGDAFF.

The CDR3 loop reads CAWSTRTGTFGETQYF. DNA for the CDR3: TGTGCCTGGAGTACTAGGACAGGGACGTTCGGAGAGACCCAGTACTTC. The chain uses TRBV30 and TRBJ2-5; TRBD1 matches at 8 bases. Germline CDR1 GTSNPN, CDR2 SVGIG (reference sequence). The CDR3 totals 16 residues. Losses at the gene ends were 2 bases for V and 4 bases for J; bases not matched to a gene: 12.

J is TRBJ2-7 and V is TRBV7-9; 9 nucleotides agree with TRBD1. Germline lookup yields CDR1 SEHNR and CDR2 FQNEAQ (reference sequence). The V segment lost 6 bases and the J segment 3 bases; nucleotides outside the gene matches: 12. The CDR3 is made up of 16 amino acids. This CDR3 reads CASSNPRDRVNYEQYF. The CDR3, as DNA: TGTGCCAGCAGTAATCCACGGGACAGGGTGAACTACGAGCAGTACTTC. The full variable domain, completed using reference TRBV7-9 and TRBJ2-7, is DTGVSQNPRHKITKRGQNVTFRCDPISEHNRLYWYRQTLGQGPEFLTYFQNEAQLEKSRLLSDRFSAERPKGSFSTLEIQRTEQGDSAMYLCASSNPRDRVNYEQYFGPGTRLTVT.

This clonotype came up once. This CDR3 reads CASSVRDRDNSPLHF. CDR3 nucleotide sequence: TGTGCCAGCAGCGTCCGGGACAGAGATAATTCACCCCTCCACTTT. The gene calls are TRBV7-3 and TRBJ1-6; 7 bases align to TRBD1. Trimming removed 5 bases from V and 5 bases from J; junction bases left unmatched: 6. Germline V CDR1 and CDR2: SGHTA, FQGTGA. CDR3 length equals 15 residues.

The chain joins TRBV24-1 to TRBJ2-1; D might be TRBD1 (5 bases). Germline V gene data show CDR1 as KGHDR and CDR2 as SFDVKD. Trimming cost V 3 bases and J 7 bases, with 9 bases left between them. This CDR3 region has 13 residues. The CDR3 protein is CATSDADSNEQFF. The CDR3, as DNA: TGTGCCACCAGTGATGCCGACAGTAATGAGCAGTTCTTC.

The gene calls are TRBV5-4 and TRBJ1-2; D gene ambiguous. Trimming stripped 10 bases from V and 8 bases from J, with 21 bases between. The V gene's germline CDR1 is SGHNT and CDR2 YYREEE (reference sequence). This CDR3 region has 13 residues. CDR3 DNA sequence: TGTGCCTTCTATAGAGGGATGGAATACGGCTACACCTTC. It encodes CAFYRGMEYGYTF.

As to this clonotype: The junction and the germline gene differ at one end; a read error may be behind it. This rearrangement joins TRBV7-7 to TRBJ2-5; 9 nucleotides align to TRBD1. The CDR3 contains 14 residues. The germline V gene encodes CDR1 SSHAT and CDR2 FNYEAQ (reference sequence). CDR3 sequence: CASSPGTGQETQYF. DNA for the CDR3: TGTGCTAGCAGCCCGGGGACAGGGCAAGAGACCCAGTACTTC.

The chain joins TRBV18 to TRBJ1-1; D is uncertain. The length of the CDR3 is 13 residues. CDR1 is KGHSH, CDR2 LQKENI, per germline. Trimming shortened V by 2 bases and J by 4 bases, and 8 bases separated the two germline ends. As DNA, the CDR3 is TGTGCCAGCTCACCAGACCCCTCCACTGAAGCTTTCTTT. It yields the protein CASSPDPSTEAFF.

This clonotype was picked up one time. This chain uses TRBV3-1 with TRBJ2-5; tentatively, D is TRBD2 (7 bases). CDR1 is LGHDT and CDR2 is YNNKEL in the germline V gene (reference sequence). The CDR3 contains 14 residues. Trimming stripped 4 bases from V and 7 bases from J, with 16 bases between. CDR3 sequence: CASSRNREGVTQYF. The CDR3 DNA reads as TGTGCCAGCAGCCGAAACAGGGAGGGCGTGACCCAGTACTTC.

DNA of the CDR3: TGTGCCAGCAGCCGGGACATTGTCTACGAGCAGTACTTC. Translating gives CASSRDIVYEQYF. The chain carries TRBV5-4 and TRBJ2-7; possible D gene TRBD1, 6 bases. In germline, CDR1 is SGHNT, CDR2 YYREEE (reference sequence). The V end lost 4 bases, the J end lost 3 bases, and 11 bases lay between the germline ends. The CDR3 consists of 13 residues. The entire variable domain, with the rest obtained from reference TRBV5-4 and TRBJ2-7, is as follows: ETGVTQSPTHLIKTRGQQVTLRCSSQSGHNTVSWYQQALGQGPQFIFQYYREEENGRGNFPPRFSGLQFPNYSSELNVNALELDDSALYLCASSRDIVYEQYFGPGTRLTVT.

The rearrangement joins TRBV7-9 to TRBJ2-1; D possibly corresponds to TRBD2 (6 bases). The CDR3 loop spans 14 amino acids. V lost 10 bases, J lost 7 bases, and 20 bases lay in between. Germline V CDR1 and CDR2: SEHNR, FQNEAQ (reference sequence). The CDR3 DNA reads TGTGCCACCGCCGGGACTGCAACTTGGAATGAGCAGTTCTTC. This sequence encodes CATAGTATWNEQFF. Together with reference TRBV7-9 and TRBJ2-1, the CDR3 gives the full variable domain: DTGVSQNPRHKITKRGQNVTFRCDPISEHNRLYWYRQTLGQGPEFLTYFQNEAQLEKSRLLSDRFSAERPKGSFSTLEIQRTEQGDSAMYLCATAGTATWNEQFFGPGTRLTVL.

This rearrangement joins TRBV30 to TRBJ2-7; D not certain. The germline CDR1 and CDR2 sequences are GTSNPN and SVGIG (reference sequence). The CDR3 covers 10 residues. For the CDR3, the DNA is TGTGTCGCGGTCTCCTACGAGCAGTACGTC. Amino acids: CVAVSYEQYV.

The rearrangement links TRBV11-2 to TRBJ2-2; 9 bases are shared with TRBD2. From germline, CDR1 is SGHAT and CDR2 FQNNGV. V lost 1 base to trimming and J lost 9 bases; unmatched junction nucleotides: 9. The CDR3 sequence is 16 residues long. CDR3 bases: TGTGCCAGCAGCTTAGGTTCGACTAGCGGAAACCGGGAGCTGTTTTTT. Its translation: CASSLGSTSGNRELFF.

To note about this clonotype: A junction boundary mismatches the germline segment, possibly from a read error. The chain has TRBV20-1 and TRBJ2-6; D is uncertain. CDR1 DFQATT and CDR2 SNEGSKA come from the germline V gene (reference sequence). CDR3 length: 13 residues. The CDR3 sequence is CSARAPGANVLTF. CDR3 nucleotide sequence: TGCAGTGCGAGAGCTCCTGGGGCCAACGTCCTGACTTTC.

This chain joins TRBV11-2 and TRBJ2-1; 14 bases agree with TRBD2. Germline V gives CDR1 SGHAT, CDR2 FQNNGV. V dropped 5 bases and J dropped 9; count of bases not matched to a gene: 6. The CDR3 length is 15 residues. The CDR3 here is CASSQTSGGAGEQFF. The CDR3 bases are TGTGCCAGCAGCCAGACTAGCGGGGGGGCGGGTGAGCAGTTCTTC.

V usage is TRBV7-9 and J usage is TRBJ1-1, with D tentatively TRBD1 (6 bases). Trimming cost V 2 bases and J 10 bases, with 14 bases left between them. The CDR3 covers 13 residues. Looked up from germline, CDR1 is SEHNR and CDR2 is FQNEAQ (reference sequence). The CDR3 nucleotides are TGTGCCAGCAGCTTATGGACAGATAGAGGAGCTTTCTTT. Translated, it gives CASSLWTDRGAFF. Variable domain in full (rest from reference TRBV7-9 and TRBJ1-1): DTGVSQNPRHKITKRGQNVTFRCDPISEHNRLYWYRQTLGQGPEFLTYFQNEAQLEKSRLLSDRFSAERPKGSFSTLEIQRTEQGDSAMYLCASSLWTDRGAFFGQGTRLTVV.

The J gene is TRBJ1-1, the V gene TRBV9, with D unclear. In germline, CDR1 is SGDLS, CDR2 YYNGEE. This CDR3 contains 15 residues. Deletions cut 0 bases from V and 1 base from J, with 10 bases between. CDR3 protein: CASSVGVTPNTEAFF. CDR3 nucleotide sequence: TGTGCCAGCAGCGTAGGGGTGACACCGAACACTGAAGCTTTCTTT.